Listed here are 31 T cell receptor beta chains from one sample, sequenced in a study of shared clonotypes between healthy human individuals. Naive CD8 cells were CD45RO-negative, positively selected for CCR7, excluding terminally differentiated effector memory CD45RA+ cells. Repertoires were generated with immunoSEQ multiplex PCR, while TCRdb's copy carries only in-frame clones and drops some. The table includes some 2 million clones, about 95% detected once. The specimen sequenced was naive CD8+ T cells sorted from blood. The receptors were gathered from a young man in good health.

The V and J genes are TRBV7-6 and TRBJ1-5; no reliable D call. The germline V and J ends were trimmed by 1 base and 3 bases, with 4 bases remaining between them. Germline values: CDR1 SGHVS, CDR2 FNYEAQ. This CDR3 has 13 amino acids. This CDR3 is CASSLGVNQPQHF. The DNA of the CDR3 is TGTGCCAGCAGCTTAGGGGTCAATCAGCCCCAGCATTTT.

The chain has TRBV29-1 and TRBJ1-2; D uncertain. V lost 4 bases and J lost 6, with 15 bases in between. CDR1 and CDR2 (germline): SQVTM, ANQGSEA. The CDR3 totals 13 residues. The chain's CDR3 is CSVVWDTVDGYTF. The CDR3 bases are TGCAGCGTTGTTTGGGATACCGTGGATGGCTACACCTTC.

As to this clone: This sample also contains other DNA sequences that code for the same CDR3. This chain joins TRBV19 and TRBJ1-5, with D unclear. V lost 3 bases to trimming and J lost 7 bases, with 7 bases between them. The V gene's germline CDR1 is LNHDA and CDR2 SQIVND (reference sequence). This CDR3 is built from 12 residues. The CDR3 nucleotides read TGTGCCAGTAGTATGGTCGGCCAGCCCCAGCATTTT. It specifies CASSMVGQPQHF.

Here the CDR3 reads CASSLGHTDTQYF. The CDR3 DNA is TGTGCCAGCAGCTTGGGGCACACAGATACGCAGTATTTT. The gene calls are TRBV5-4 and TRBJ2-3; D is ambiguous. Germline V gene data show CDR1 as SGHNT and CDR2 as YYREEE (reference sequence). The CDR3 runs 13 residues. V lost 0 bases, J lost 2 bases, and 4 bases lay in between.

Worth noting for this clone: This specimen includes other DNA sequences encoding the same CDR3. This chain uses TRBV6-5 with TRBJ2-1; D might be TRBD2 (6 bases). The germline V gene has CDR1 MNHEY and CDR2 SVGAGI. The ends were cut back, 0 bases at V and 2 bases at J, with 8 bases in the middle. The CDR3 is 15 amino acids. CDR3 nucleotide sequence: TGTGCCAGCAGTTACTCAGGCGGGACCTACAATGAGCAGTTCTTC. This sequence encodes CASSYSGGTYNEQFF.

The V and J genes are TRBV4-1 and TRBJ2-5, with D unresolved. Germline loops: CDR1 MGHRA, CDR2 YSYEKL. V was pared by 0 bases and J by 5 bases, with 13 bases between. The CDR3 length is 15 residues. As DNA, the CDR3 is TGCGCCAGCAGCCAAGATGTAGGAAGAGGCGAGACCCAGTACTTC. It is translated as CASSQDVGRGETQYF.

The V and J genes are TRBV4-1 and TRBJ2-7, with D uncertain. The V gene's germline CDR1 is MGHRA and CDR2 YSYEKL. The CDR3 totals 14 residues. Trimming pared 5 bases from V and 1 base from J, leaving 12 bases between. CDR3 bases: TGCGCCAGCAGCTACAACCTTGATTCCTACGAGCAGTACTTC. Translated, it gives CASSYNLDSYEQYF.

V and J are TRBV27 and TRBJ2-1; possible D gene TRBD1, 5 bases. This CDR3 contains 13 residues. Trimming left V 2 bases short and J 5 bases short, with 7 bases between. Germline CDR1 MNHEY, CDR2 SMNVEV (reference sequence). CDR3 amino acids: CASSLDSDNEQFF. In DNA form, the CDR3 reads TGTGCCAGCAGTTTAGACAGCGACAATGAGCAGTTCTTC.

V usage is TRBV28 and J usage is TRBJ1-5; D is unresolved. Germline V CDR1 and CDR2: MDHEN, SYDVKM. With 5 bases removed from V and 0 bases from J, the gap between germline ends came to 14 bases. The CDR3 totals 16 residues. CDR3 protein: CASSQSTVHSNQPQHF. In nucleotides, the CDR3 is TGTGCCAGCAGTCAATCCACTGTGCATAGCAATCAGCCCCAGCATTTT.

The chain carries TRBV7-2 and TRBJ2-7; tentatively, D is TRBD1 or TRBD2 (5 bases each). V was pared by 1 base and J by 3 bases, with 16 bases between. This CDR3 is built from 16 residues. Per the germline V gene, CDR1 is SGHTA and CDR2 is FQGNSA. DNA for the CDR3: TGTGCCAGCAGCTTAGTCCCGGGACCGCTTCTCTACGAGCAGTACTTC. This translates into CASSLVPGPLLYEQYF.

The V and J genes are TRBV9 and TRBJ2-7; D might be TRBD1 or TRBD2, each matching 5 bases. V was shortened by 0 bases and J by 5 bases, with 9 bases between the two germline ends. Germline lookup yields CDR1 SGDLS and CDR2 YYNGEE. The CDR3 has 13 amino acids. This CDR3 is CASSVEGDHEQYF. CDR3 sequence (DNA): TGTGCCAGCAGCGTAGAAGGGGACCACGAGCAGTACTTC.

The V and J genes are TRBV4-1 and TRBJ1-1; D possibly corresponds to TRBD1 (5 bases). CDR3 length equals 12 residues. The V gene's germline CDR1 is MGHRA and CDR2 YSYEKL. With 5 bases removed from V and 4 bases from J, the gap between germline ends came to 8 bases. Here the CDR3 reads CASSEGTTEAFF. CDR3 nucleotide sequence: TGCGCCAGCAGCGAGGGGACCACTGAAGCTTTCTTT.

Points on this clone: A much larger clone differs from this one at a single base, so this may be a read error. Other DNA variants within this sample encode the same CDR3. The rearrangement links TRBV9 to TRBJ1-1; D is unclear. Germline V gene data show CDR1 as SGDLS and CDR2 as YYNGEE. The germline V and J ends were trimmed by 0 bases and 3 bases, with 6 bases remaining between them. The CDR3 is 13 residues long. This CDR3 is CASSVGGDTEAFF. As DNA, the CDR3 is TGTGCCAGCAGCGTAGGCGGAGACACTGAAGCTTTCTTT.

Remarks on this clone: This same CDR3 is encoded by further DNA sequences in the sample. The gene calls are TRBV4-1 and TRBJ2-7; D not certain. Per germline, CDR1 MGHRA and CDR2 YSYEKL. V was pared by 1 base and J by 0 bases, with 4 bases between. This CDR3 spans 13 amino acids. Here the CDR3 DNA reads TGCGCCAGCAGCCAAGCACACTCCTACGAGCAGTACTTC. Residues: CASSQAHSYEQYF.

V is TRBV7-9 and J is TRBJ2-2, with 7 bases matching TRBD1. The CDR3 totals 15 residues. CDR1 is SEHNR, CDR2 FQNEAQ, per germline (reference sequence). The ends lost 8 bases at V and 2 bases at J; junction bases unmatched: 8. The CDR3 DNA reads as TGTGCCAGCGAGGATACAGGGGCCAACACCGGGGAGCTGTTTTTT. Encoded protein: CASEDTGANTGELFF.

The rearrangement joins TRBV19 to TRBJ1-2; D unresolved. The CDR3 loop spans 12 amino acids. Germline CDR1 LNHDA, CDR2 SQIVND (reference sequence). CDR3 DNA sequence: TGTGAAATCTGGGTCGAGAACTATGGCTACACCTTC. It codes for CEIWVENYGYTF.

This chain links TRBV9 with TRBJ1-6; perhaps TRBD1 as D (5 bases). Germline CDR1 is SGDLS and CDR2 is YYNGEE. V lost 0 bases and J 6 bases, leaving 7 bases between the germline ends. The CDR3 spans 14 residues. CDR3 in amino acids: CASSVEDTNSPLHF. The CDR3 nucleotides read TGTGCCAGCAGCGTAGAGGACACTAATTCACCCCTCCACTTT. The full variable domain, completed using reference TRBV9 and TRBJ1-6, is DSGVTQTPKHLITATGQRVTLRCSPRSGDLSVYWYQQSLDQGLQFLIQYYNGEERAKGNILERFSAQQFPDLHSELNLSSLELGDSALYFCASSVEDTNSPLHFGNGTRLTVT.

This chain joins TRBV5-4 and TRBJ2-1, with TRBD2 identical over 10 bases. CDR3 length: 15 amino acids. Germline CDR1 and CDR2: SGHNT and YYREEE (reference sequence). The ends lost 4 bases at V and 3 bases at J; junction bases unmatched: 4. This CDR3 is CASSPSGSYYNEQFF. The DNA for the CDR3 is TGTGCCAGCAGCCCTAGCGGGAGTTACTACAATGAGCAGTTCTTC.

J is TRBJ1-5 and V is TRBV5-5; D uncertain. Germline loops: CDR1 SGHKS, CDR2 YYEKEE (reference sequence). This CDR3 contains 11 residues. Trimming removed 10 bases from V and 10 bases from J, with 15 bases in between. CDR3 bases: TGTGCCCCCTCCGATTCCCCCCCCCAGCATTTT. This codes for CAPSDSPPQHF.

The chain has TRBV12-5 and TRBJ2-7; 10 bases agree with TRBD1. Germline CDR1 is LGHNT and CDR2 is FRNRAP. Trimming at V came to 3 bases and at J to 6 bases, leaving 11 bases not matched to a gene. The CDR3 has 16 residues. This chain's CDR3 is CASGLGDRGRITEQYF. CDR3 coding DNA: TGTGCTAGTGGTTTAGGGGACAGGGGTAGGATCACCGAGCAGTACTTC.

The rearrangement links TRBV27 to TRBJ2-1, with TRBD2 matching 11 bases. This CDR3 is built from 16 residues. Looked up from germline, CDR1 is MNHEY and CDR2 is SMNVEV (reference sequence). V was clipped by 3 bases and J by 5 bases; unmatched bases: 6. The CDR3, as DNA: TGTGCCAGCAGTTTGATAGCGGGAGGGCCCCACAATGAGCAGTTCTTC. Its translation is CASSLIAGGPHNEQFF.

The CDR3 region has the DNA TGCAGCGTTGTGGTGGAGCCAGGTGAGCAGTTCTTC. This translates into CSVVVEPGEQFF. The J gene is TRBJ2-1, the V gene TRBV29-1, with D hard to call. The V end lost 4 bases, the J end lost 9 bases, and 13 bases lay between the germline ends. The CDR3 is 12 residues long. Germline V gene data show CDR1 as SQVTM and CDR2 as ANQGSEA.

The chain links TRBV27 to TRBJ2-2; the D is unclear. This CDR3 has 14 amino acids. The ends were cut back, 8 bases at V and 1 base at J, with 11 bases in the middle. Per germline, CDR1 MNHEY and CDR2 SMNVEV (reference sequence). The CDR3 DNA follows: TGTGCCAGCCATGCCGGGTGGAACACCGGGGAGCTGTTTTTT. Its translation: CASHAGWNTGELFF.

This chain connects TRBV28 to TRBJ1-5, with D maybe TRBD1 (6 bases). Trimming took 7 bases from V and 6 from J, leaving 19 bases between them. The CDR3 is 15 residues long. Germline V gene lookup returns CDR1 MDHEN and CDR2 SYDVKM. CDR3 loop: CASTGGREGTQPQHF. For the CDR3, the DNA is TGTGCCAGCACCGGGGGCCGAGAGGGTACTCAGCCCCAGCATTTT.

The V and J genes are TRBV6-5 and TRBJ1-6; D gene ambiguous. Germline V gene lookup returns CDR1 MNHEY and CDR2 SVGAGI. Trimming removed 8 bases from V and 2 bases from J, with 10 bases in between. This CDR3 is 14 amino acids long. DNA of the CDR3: TGTGCCAGCTCGGGAGTGGCCTATAATTCACCCCTCCACTTT. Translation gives CASSGVAYNSPLHF.

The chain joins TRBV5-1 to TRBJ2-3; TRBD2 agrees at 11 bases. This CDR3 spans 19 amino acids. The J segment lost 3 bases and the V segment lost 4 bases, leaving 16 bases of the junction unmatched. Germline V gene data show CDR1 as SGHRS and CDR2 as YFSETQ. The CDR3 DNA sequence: TGCGCCAGCAGCGTGCAAACTAGCGGGAGTAGAGTGGGGACAGATACGCAGTATTTT. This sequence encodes CASSVQTSGSRVGTDTQYF.

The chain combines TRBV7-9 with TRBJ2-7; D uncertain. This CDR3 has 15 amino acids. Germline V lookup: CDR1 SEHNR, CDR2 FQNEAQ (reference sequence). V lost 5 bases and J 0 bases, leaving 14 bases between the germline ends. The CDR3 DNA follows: TGTGCCAGCAGCCCTGATCTGGCCCTCTCCTACGAGCAGTACTTC. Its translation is CASSPDLALSYEQYF.

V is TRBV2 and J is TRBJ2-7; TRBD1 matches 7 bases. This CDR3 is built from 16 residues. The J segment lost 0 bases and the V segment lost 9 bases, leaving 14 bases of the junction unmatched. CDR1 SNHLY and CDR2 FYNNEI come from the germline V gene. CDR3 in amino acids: CARSGTEGRSSYEQYF. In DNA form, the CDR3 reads TGTGCCAGATCCGGGACAGAAGGACGAAGCTCCTACGAGCAGTACTTC.

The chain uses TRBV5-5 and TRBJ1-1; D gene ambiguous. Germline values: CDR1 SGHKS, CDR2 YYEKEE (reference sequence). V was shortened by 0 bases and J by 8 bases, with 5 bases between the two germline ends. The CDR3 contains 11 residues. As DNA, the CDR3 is TGTGCCAGCAGCTTGGGACCCGAAGCTTTCTTT. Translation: CASSLGPEAFF.

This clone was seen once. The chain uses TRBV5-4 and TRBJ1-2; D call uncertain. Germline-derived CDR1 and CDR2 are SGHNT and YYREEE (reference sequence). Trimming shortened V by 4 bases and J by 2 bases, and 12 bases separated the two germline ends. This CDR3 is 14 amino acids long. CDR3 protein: CASSVDRVNYGYTF. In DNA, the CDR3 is TGTGCCAGCAGCGTAGACCGGGTAAACTATGGCTACACCTTC.

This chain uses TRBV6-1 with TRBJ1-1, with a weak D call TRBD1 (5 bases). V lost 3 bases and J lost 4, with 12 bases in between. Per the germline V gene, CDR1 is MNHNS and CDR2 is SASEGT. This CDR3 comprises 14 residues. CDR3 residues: CASSDLGDGTEAFF. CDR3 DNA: TGTGCCAGCAGTGACCTCGGGGACGGCACTGAAGCTTTCTTT.